These 20 T cell receptor beta chains came from one sample sequenced in a study of tumor and adjacent non-tumor tissue in lung cancer. A modified ARM-PCR protocol with three rounds of nested PCR amplified TCRbeta. From the multiplex PCR reads, TCRdb called clonotypes with MiXCR, one entry per CDR3 protein. The sample has approximately 44,000 distinct CDR3 sequences, around three fifths seen once. This sample's RNA came from whole unsorted tissue. The normal lung tissue was taken more than 3 cm from the tumor edge. Sequenced sample: distant non-tumor lung tissue. These receptors originate from a man aged 45-65 years with non-small cell lung cancer.

Points on this clonotype: Mismatch with germline at one junction end may stem from a read error. J is TRBJ2-1 and V is TRBV5-1; TRBD2 aligns across 8 bases. The germline V gene has CDR1 SGHRS and CDR2 YFSETQ. This CDR3 region has 14 residues. CDR3 region: CASSVPRSGDEHFF. The CDR3, as DNA: TGCGCCAGCAGCGTACCACGTAGCGGGGATGAGCACTTCTTC.

This rearrangement joins TRBV5-1 to TRBJ2-3; 8 nucleotides match TRBD2. This CDR3 region has 13 residues. V lost 8 bases to trimming and J lost 7 bases; unmatched junction nucleotides: 9. Germline V gives CDR1 SGHRS, CDR2 YFSETQ. DNA of the CDR3: TGCGCCAGTCACAGCGGGAGCCTGAATACGCAGTATTTT. The encoded protein is CASHSGSLNTQYF.

This clonotype occurred once. Its ends do not fully match the called genes, so a read error is possible. V is TRBV5-1 and J is TRBJ2-7, with D perhaps being TRBD1 or TRBD2 (5 bases each). The V gene's germline CDR1 is SGHRS and CDR2 YFSETQ. The CDR3 runs to 15 residues. The CDR3 loop is CVSSLASGSSYEQYF. The CDR3 DNA sequence: TGCGTCAGCAGCTTGGCGTCAGGGAGCTCCTACGAGCAGTACTTC.

A note on this clonotype: A read error may be the cause here, since a much bigger clone is one base away. The chain uses TRBV6-1 and TRBJ2-1; D uncertain. In germline, CDR1 is MNHNS, CDR2 SASEGT. CDR3 size: 11 residues. Deletions cut 5 bases from V and 6 bases from J, with 5 bases between. The CDR3, as DNA: TGTGCCAGCAGTCTACGCAATGAGCAGTTCTTC. Protein: CASSLRNEQFF.

Turning to this clonotype: This sequence may be a read error, since a much larger clone differs from it by one base. V gene TRBV4-2 combines with J gene TRBJ2-7; 8 positions match TRBD2. The V gene's germline CDR1 is LGHNA and CDR2 YNFKEQ. The CDR3 runs 15 residues. J lost 8 bases, V lost 4 bases, and 13 bases had no gene match. CDR3 sequence reads: CASSRDGGAGVKQYF. In DNA, the CDR3 is TGTGCCAGCAGCCGAGACGGTGGAGCGGGAGTCAAGCAGTACTTC.

On this clonotype itself: This may be a read error, as it is one base from a much larger clone. This rearrangement joins TRBV13 to TRBJ2-5; possibly TRBD1 for D (6 bases). Germline CDR1 is PRHDT and CDR2 is FYEKMQ (reference sequence). CDR3 size: 15 residues. For the CDR3, the DNA is TGTGTCAGCAGCCACAACAGGGTCGGTGAAGAGACCCAGTACTTC. Encoded protein: CVSSHNRVGEETQYF.

Points on this clonotype: An end of the junction does not agree with germline; a read error may underlie this. The chain employs TRBV4-1 and TRBJ2-5; 9 bases agree with TRBD2. The CDR3 spans 17 residues. Germline V CDR1 and CDR2: MGHRA, YSYEKL. The CDR3 here is CASSQIEAGGLPWAQYF. CDR3 nucleotide sequence: TGCGCCAGCAGCCAAATAGAAGCGGGGGGCCTTCCGTGGGCCCAGTATTTC.

In regard to this clonotype: An end of the junction differs from the germline gene, which may be a read error. V usage is TRBV6-2 or TRBV6-3 and J usage is TRBJ2-1; D possibly corresponds to TRBD2 (7 bases). The germline CDR1 and CDR2 sequences are MNHEY and SVGEGT. This CDR3 has 15 amino acids. Here the CDR3 DNA reads TGTGTCAGCTGTTACTGGGGGGGGGCGGTGAATGAGCAGTTCTTC. Translation: CVSCYWGGAVNEQFF.

The J gene is TRBJ2-3, the V gene TRBV12-3 or TRBV12-4, with D perhaps TRBD1 or TRBD2 (5 bases each). The CDR3 is 13 amino acids. V was pared by 7 bases and J by 6 bases, with 14 bases between. The CDR3 nucleotides read TGTGCCAGCAAACGGGGCCTCACTGATACGCAGTATTTT. Protein: CASKRGLTDTQYF.

The chain is built from TRBV7-2 and TRBJ2-1; 8 bases map to TRBD2. The CDR3 spans 12 residues. J was trimmed by 15 bases and V by 0 bases; bases with no gene match: 4. Germline V gene lookup returns CDR1 SGHTA and CDR2 FQGNSA. The CDR3 region is CASSLAGRGLFF. The CDR3 coding sequence is TGTGCCAGCAGCTTAGCCGGGAGGGGACTGTTCTTC. Looking up the rest from reference TRBV7-2 and TRBJ2-1 gives the full variable domain: GAGVSQSPSNKVTEKGKDVELRCDPISGHTALYWYRQSLGQGLEFLIYFQGNSAPDKSGLPSDRFSAERTGGSVSTLTIQRTQQEDSAVYLCASSLAGRGLFFGPGTRLTVL.

Details on this clonotype: This may stem from a read error, because a much larger clone lies one nucleotide away. V is TRBV30 and J is TRBJ2-6; D is ambiguous. This CDR3 has 18 amino acids. Germline V gene lookup returns CDR1 GTSNPN and CDR2 SVGIG (reference sequence). The V end was cut by 0 bases, the J end by 2 bases, with 17 bases between. The CDR3 spells CAWSVWYLNDPGANVLTF. DNA of the CDR3: TGTGCCTGGAGTGTATGGTACCTTAACGACCCTGGGGCCAACGTCCTGACTTTC. Variable domain in full (rest from reference TRBV30 and TRBJ2-6): SQTIHQWPATLVQPVGSPLSLECTVEGTSNPNLYWYRQAAGRGLQLLFYSVGIGQISSEVPQNLSASRPQDRQFILSSKKLLLSDSGFYLCAWSVWYLNDPGANVLTFGAGSRLTVL.

The V gene is TRBV29-1, the J gene TRBJ1-2; D possibly corresponds to TRBD1 (6 bases). The CDR3 runs 12 residues. The germline CDR1 and CDR2 sequences are SQVTM and ANQGSEA. V lost 2 bases, J lost 4 bases, and 8 bases lay in between. CDR3 sequence: CSVEQGIYGYTF. The DNA of the CDR3 is TGCAGCGTTGAACAGGGGATCTATGGCTACACCTTC.

This clonotype was observed many times. An end of the junction does not agree with germline; a read error may underlie this. This sequence joins TRBV6-5 and TRBJ1-2; 8 bases line up with TRBD1. Germline loops: CDR1 MNHEY, CDR2 SVGAGI. The length of the CDR3 is 13 residues. The CDR3 sequence: CASRQGSSRGYAF. CDR3 nucleotide sequence: TGTGCCAGTCGACAGGGGAGTTCTCGCGGCTACGCCTTC.

Remarks on this clonotype: The germline gene is not matched at one end of the junction; a read error may be the cause. The CDR3 sequence: CSVETQGYEQYF. CDR3 sequence (DNA): TGTAGCGTTGAAACCCAGGGCTACGAGCAGTACTTC. V gene TRBV29-1 combines with J gene TRBJ2-7; D may correspond to TRBD1 or TRBD2 (5 bases each). CDR3 length: 12 residues. The germline gives CDR1 SQVTM, CDR2 ANQGSEA.

Comment on this clonotype: Compared with germline, one end of the junction differs, possibly owing to a read error. The V gene is TRBV14, the J gene TRBJ2-5, with unresolved D. CDR1 and CDR2 (germline): SGHDN, FVKESK. The CDR3 has 13 residues. The CDR3 region is CASCQNSQETQYF. DNA of the CDR3: TGTGCCAGCTGCCAAAATAGTCAAGAGACCCAGTACTTC.

This clonotype was detected a few times. Just one base apart from a much larger clone, this may be a read error. The V and J genes are TRBV6-5 and TRBJ2-7, with 7 bases lining up with TRBD2. The germline gives CDR1 MNHEY, CDR2 SVGAGI. The CDR3 has 15 residues. CDR3 DNA sequence: TGTGTCAGCAGTTACTCGAGGGGAGGGTCCTACGAGCAGTACTTC. Amino acid sequence: CVSSYSRGGSYEQYF.

The chain combines TRBV28 with TRBJ2-3; perhaps TRBD2 as D (6 bases). This CDR3 contains 16 residues. Trimming removed 6 bases from V and 3 bases from J, with 19 bases in between. The germline V gene encodes CDR1 MDHEN and CDR2 SYDVKM. The CDR3 spells CASRFDSRGRTDTQYF. DNA of the CDR3: TGTGCCAGCAGATTTGACTCTAGAGGGAGGACAGATACGCAGTATTTT.

Worth noting for this clonotype: The junction departs from germline at one end; a sequencing error may be responsible. The chain joins TRBV10-3 to TRBJ1-1, with TRBD1 matching 10 bases. CDR1 and CDR2 from the germline V gene are ENHRY and SYGVKD. CDR3 length: 15 amino acids. CDR3: CTISEWDRGPIEAFF. The CDR3 DNA sequence: TGTACCATCAGTGAGTGGGACAGGGGCCCCATTGAAGCTTTCTTT.

On this clonotype itself: This may arise from a read error, as a much more abundant clone is one base away. The V call is TRBV7-8, the J call TRBJ2-5; TRBD1 might be the D (5 bases). The CDR3 length is 17 residues. Germline assignment: CDR1 SGHVS and CDR2 FQNEAQ. The CDR3: CASSLDTGALRQEIQYF. DNA of the CDR3: TGTGCCAGCAGCTTAGATACAGGAGCCCTTAGACAAGAGATCCAGTACTTC.

Only a few counts were recorded for this clonotype. This may arise from a read error, as a much more abundant clone is one base away. This sequence joins TRBV14 and TRBJ2-7, with D possibly matching TRBD2 (6 bases). In germline, CDR1 is SGHDN, CDR2 FVKESK. The CDR3 runs 15 residues. Trimming removed 1 base from V and 0 bases from J, with 10 bases in between. CDR3 sequence (DNA): TGTGCCAGCAGCCAAGGGGCGGGAAACTCCTACGAGCAGTACTTC. It encodes CASSQGAGNSYEQYF.